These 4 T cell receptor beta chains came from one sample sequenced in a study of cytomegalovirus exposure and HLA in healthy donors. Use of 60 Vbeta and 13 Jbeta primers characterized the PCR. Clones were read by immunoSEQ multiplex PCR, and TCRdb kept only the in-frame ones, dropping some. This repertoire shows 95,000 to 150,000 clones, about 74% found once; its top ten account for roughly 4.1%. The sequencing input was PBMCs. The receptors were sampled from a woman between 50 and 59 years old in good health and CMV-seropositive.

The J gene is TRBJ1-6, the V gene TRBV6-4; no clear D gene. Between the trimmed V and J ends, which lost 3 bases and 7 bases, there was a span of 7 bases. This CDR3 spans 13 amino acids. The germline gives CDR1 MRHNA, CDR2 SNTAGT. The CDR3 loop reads CASSEAGNSPLHF. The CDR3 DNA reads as TGTGCCAGCAGTGAGGCGGGAAATTCACCCCTCCACTTT.

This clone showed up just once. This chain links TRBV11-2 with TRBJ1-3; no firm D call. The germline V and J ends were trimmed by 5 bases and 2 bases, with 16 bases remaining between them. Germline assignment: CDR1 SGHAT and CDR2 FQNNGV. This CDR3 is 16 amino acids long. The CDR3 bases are TGTGCCAGCAGCCTAGGAGGTTCGTCACCTGGAAACACCATATATTTT. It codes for CASSLGGSSPGNTIYF. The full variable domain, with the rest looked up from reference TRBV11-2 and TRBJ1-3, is EAGVAQSPRYKIIEKRQSVAFWCNPISGHATLYWYQQILGQGPKLLIQFQNNGVVDDSQLPKDRFSAERLKGVDSTLKIQPAKLEDSAVYLCASSLGGSSPGNTIYFGEGSWLTVV.

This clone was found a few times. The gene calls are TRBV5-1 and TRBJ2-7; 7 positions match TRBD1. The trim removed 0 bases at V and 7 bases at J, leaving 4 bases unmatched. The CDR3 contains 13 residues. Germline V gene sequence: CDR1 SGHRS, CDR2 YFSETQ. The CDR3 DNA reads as TGCGCCAGCAGCTTGGGTAGGGGGCAGGAGCAGTACTTC. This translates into CASSLGRGQEQYF.

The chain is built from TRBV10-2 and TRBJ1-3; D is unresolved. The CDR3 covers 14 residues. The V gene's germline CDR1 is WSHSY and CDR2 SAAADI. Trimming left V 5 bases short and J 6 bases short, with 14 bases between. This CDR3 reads CASSRGFVENTIYF. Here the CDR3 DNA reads TGCGCCAGCAGTCGAGGTTTTGTTGAAAACACCATATATTTT.